What follows describes a single T cell receptor beta chain. What it binds is not known. This sample was taken from a study of T cell repertoires in ileal Crohn's disease. For the study at large: Roughly 40% were active smokers at surgery; median disease duration was about 7.5 years. Operated complications were stricturing disease (approximately 61%) and penetrating disease (39%).

Some clones are missing from TCRdb's copy, which holds only in-frame ones; the method was immunoSEQ multiplex PCR. The sample holds about 17,000 clones; 72% are singletons and the top ten take less than 5%. J gave up 6 bases and V 5 bases, and 13 bases lay outside the gene matches. The CDR3 consists of 15 residues. Per the germline V gene, CDR1 is KGHSH and CDR2 is LQKENI. Time point in this sample: neoterminal ileum biopsy at postoperative endoscopy, about 6 months after surgery. Study results and caveats: Clonal expansions were more frequent in active smokers than non-smokers at surgery. Endoscopy was done a median about 6.6 months after surgery.

This chain uses TRBV18 with TRBJ2-7; 7 bases fit TRBD1. The sequencing input was ileal tissue. The sequence derives from an adult with Crohn's disease. In DNA, the CDR3 is TGTGCCAGCTCAGAGTCACAGGGGAAAGGAGGCGAGCAGTACTTC. This gives the protein CASSESQGKGGEQYF.